These 19 T cell receptor beta chains share one sample of origin, sequenced in a study of T cells in Graves' hyperthyroidism and ophthalmopathy. TCR beta CDR3 sequences were amplified from RNA transcripts. An initial round of RT-PCR targeting the TCR CDR3 relied on the HTBI primer set. TCRdb passed the multiplex PCR reads through MiXCR, listing each CDR3 protein once. The sample contains around 420,000 distinct CDR3 sequences, approximately 15% of which appear only once. The sequenced material came from blood. These receptor sequences come from a woman aged 18-29 years with Graves' hyperthyroidism.

The genes are TRBV6-2 or TRBV6-3 and TRBJ1-1; D not resolved. This CDR3 has 13 amino acids. Per germline, CDR1 MNHEY and CDR2 SVGEGT. V was trimmed by 2 bases and J by 6 bases, leaving 10 bases between them. In DNA form, the CDR3 reads TGTGCCAGCAGTTACGCAGCCTACCCTGAAGCTTTCTTT. Its translation: CASSYAAYPEAFF.

Worth noting for this clonotype: Given a much more abundant clone one base away, this may be a read error. The chain carries TRBV25-1 and TRBJ1-2; tentatively, D is TRBD1 (6 bases). This CDR3 spans 15 amino acids. The germline V and J ends were trimmed by 4 bases and 7 bases, with 19 bases remaining between them. Germline V gives CDR1 MGHDK, CDR2 SYGVNS. The CDR3, as DNA: TGTGCCAGCAGTGGACGAGACAGGAGGGGCTGTGGCTACACCTTC. It encodes CASSGRDRRGCGYTF.

This clonotype was seen many times. The chain carries TRBV19 and TRBJ1-4; TRBD1 might be the D (5 bases). There are 13 residues in the CDR3. Trimming took off 10 bases at V and 8 bases at J, with 17 bases between the two ends. Germline CDR1 and CDR2: LNHDA and SQIVND (reference sequence). CDR3: CATEGLGNEKLFF. CDR3 coding DNA: TGTGCCACAGAGGGGCTGGGTAACGAAAAACTGTTTTTT.

Details on this clonotype: A read error is possible here, since a much larger clone lies one base away. The chain joins TRBV2 to TRBJ2-3; 7 bases map to TRBD2. The CDR3 is made up of 13 amino acids. Germline V CDR1 and CDR2: SNHLY, FYNNEI. The CDR3 region has the DNA TGTGCCAGCTGCCAACGGGAGGCAGATACGCAGTGTTTT. Residues: CASCQREADTQCF.

This clonotype was counted only a few times. This chain joins TRBV15 and TRBJ2-1, with D unclear. The CDR3 spans 11 residues. V was shortened by 2 bases and J by 6 bases, with 2 bases between the two germline ends. The germline CDR1 and CDR2 sequences are LNHNV and YYDKDF (reference sequence). Written as DNA, the CDR3 is TGTGCCACCAGCAGACTCAATGAGCAGTTCTTC. This codes for CATSRLNEQFF.

This clonotype was observed many times. The J gene is TRBJ2-2, the V gene TRBV7-9; possible D gene TRBD1, 7 bases. Germline V gene sequence: CDR1 SEHNR, CDR2 FQNEAQ (reference sequence). The V end was cut by 5 bases, the J end by 6 bases, with 22 bases between. The CDR3 consists of 17 residues. For the CDR3, the DNA is TGTGCCAGCAGCCGCGGGACAGCCTTGCAGCGGGCCGGGGAGCTGTTTTTT. Encoded protein: CASSRGTALQRAGELFF.

The CDR3 DNA follows: TGTGCCTCGACCCCGGGACTAGCGAACACAGATACGCAGTATTTT. As protein: CASTPGLANTDTQYF. The chain is built from TRBV27 and TRBJ2-3, with 10 bases that match TRBD2. From germline, CDR1 is MNHEY and CDR2 SMNVEV (reference sequence). V was clipped by 11 bases and J by 2 bases; unmatched bases: 10. This CDR3 spans 15 amino acids.

This clonotype was counted ten times or more. The genes are TRBV18 and TRBJ2-7; maybe TRBD1 (6 bases). There are 13 residues in the CDR3. V was trimmed by 4 bases and J by 3 bases, leaving 10 bases between them. CDR1 is KGHSH, CDR2 LQKENI, per germline. The CDR3 DNA reads TGTGCCAGCTCACTTCAGGGGAACTACGAGCAGTACTTC. This encodes CASSLQGNYEQYF.

In this sample, this clonotype turned up many times. The gene calls are TRBV12-3 or TRBV12-4 and TRBJ2-5; TRBD2 matches 11 bases. V lost 6 bases to trimming and J lost 0 bases; unmatched junction nucleotides: 6. This CDR3 is built from 16 residues. DNA of the CDR3: TGTGCCAGCAGGCCCGGGACTAGCGGAGACCAAGAGACCCAGTACTTC. Amino acids: CASRPGTSGDQETQYF.

This clonotype was detected ten times or more. Written as DNA, the CDR3 is TGTGCCAGCAGCCAAGAGTCTGAGTTTAGGGGCAGCGGGGAGCTGTTTTTT. It specifies CASSQESEFRGSGELFF. The V and J genes are TRBV14 and TRBJ2-2, with D possibly matching TRBD1 (5 bases). Germline CDR1 is SGHDN and CDR2 is FVKESK. The CDR3 has 17 amino acids. Trimming pared 0 bases from V and 7 bases from J, leaving 18 bases between.

The chain carries TRBV29-1 and TRBJ2-3; 8 positions match TRBD1. The CDR3 sequence is 14 residues long. J was trimmed by 0 bases and V by 6 bases; bases with no gene match: 5. Germline CDR1 reads SQVTM; CDR2 reads ANQGSEA. CDR3 sequence reads: CSVAGGTSTDTQYF. CDR3 DNA: TGCAGCGTGGCAGGGGGCACTAGCACAGATACGCAGTATTTT.

In this sample, this clonotype turned up a few times. The chain recombines TRBV29-1 with TRBJ1-2, with TRBD1 identical over 7 bases. V was pared by 4 bases and J by 2 bases, with 13 bases of the junction left unmatched. This CDR3 is built from 16 residues. The V gene's germline CDR1 is SQVTM and CDR2 ANQGSEA. The CDR3 DNA is TGCAGCGTTGGTGGACAGGAGATGAACCACAACTATGGCTACACCTTC. Protein sequence: CSVGGQEMNHNYGYTF.

This clonotype appeared a few times. The rearrangement uses TRBV28 and TRBJ2-7, with D possibly matching TRBD1 (5 bases). V dropped 5 bases and J dropped 5 bases, with 13 bases sitting between them. The CDR3 has 13 residues. Germline-derived CDR1 and CDR2 are MDHEN and SYDVKM. The CDR3 DNA follows: TGTGCCAGCAGTCCCCCAGGGTTCGACGAGCAGTACTTC. Translation gives CASSPPGFDEQYF.

This clonotype appeared many times. The J gene is TRBJ1-2, the V gene TRBV6-1; unclear D gene. Per germline, CDR1 MNHNS and CDR2 SASEGT. V lost 2 bases, J lost 3 bases, and 13 bases lay in between. The CDR3 extends over 15 amino acids. CDR3 in DNA: TGTGCCAGCAGTGAATCTGTCCCGGGATACTATGGCTACACCTTC. It specifies CASSESVPGYYGYTF.

This clonotype was detected ten times or more. This chain uses TRBV2 with TRBJ1-3, with D perhaps matching TRBD1 (6 bases). Trimming removed 7 bases from V and 4 bases from J, with 17 bases in between. The CDR3 length is 15 residues. Germline CDR1 and CDR2: SNHLY and FYNNEI. The CDR3 DNA is TGTGCCAGCACCAAGGACAGAAGCCTGGGAAACACCATATATTTT. Encoded protein: CASTKDRSLGNTIYF.

This clonotype was recorded many times. V is TRBV3-1 and J is TRBJ2-3; the D is unclear. V was shortened by 2 bases and J by 10 bases, with 16 bases between the two germline ends. The CDR3 length is 14 residues. Germline assignment: CDR1 LGHDT and CDR2 YNNKEL (reference sequence). The CDR3 region is CASSQRGQIAAQYF. The CDR3 coding sequence is TGTGCCAGCAGCCAAAGAGGTCAAATAGCTGCGCAGTATTTT.

This clonotype was seen only a few times. The chain recombines TRBV20-1 with TRBJ2-7; perhaps D is TRBD1 or TRBD2 (5 bases each). Germline loops: CDR1 DFQATT, CDR2 SNEGSKA (reference sequence). The CDR3 consists of 14 residues. V was pared by 4 bases and J by 6 bases, with 19 bases between. The CDR3 loop is CSATPLGRGVEQYF. The CDR3 DNA sequence: TGCAGTGCTACCCCCCTGGGACGGGGTGTCGAGCAGTACTTC.

This clonotype came up many times. The V and J genes are TRBV5-5 and TRBJ1-1; 7 bases agree with TRBD1. J lost 2 bases, V lost 3 bases, and 4 bases had no gene match. The CDR3 sequence is 14 residues long. Germline V gene sequence: CDR1 SGHKS, CDR2 YYEKEE (reference sequence). The CDR3 sequence is CASSCDRDNTEAFF. The CDR3 DNA follows: TGTGCCAGCAGCTGTGACAGGGACAACACTGAAGCTTTCTTT.

The V call is TRBV6-1, the J call TRBJ2-5; 12 positions match TRBD2. This CDR3 has 15 residues. V was clipped by 6 bases and J by 6 bases; unmatched bases: 8. Germline lookup yields CDR1 MNHNS and CDR2 SASEGT. The DNA for the CDR3 is TGTGCCAGCAGAGGAGGACTAGCGGGACAAAAGACCCAGTACTTC. Its translation: CASRGGLAGQKTQYF.